This TCR beta chain appears in the sequencing data of a study of CD8 T cells in Susac syndrome. About the research overall: Of the sequenced Susac syndrome patients, more than 5 had active disease and eight were in remission. Patients with Susac syndrome were therapy-naive, taking corticosteroids, with some also receiving intravenous immunoglobulin, or taking intravenous immunoglobulin alone at the time their blood was drawn. Study-level points and caveats: Total CD8+ repertoires held approximately 15 Susac-specific public clones, while CD8+ TEMRA repertoires held 5 or 6.

Note on this clonotype: Its antigen is as yet unknown.

With random hexamers, roughly 0.45 to 1 ug RNA was reverse transcribed. The authors amplified TCR beta CDR3 across 54 Vbeta and 13 Jbeta using immunoSEQ multiplex PCR. TCRdb re-derived calls from the immunoSEQ multiplex PCR reads in MiXCR, one entry per CDR3 protein. The sample records about 120,000 distinct CDR3 sequences, around 94% being singletons. Germline CDR1 SEHNR, CDR2 FQNEAQ (reference sequence). V gave up 5 bases and J gave up 4 bases, with 7 bases separating them. CDR3 length: 12 amino acids. The J gene is TRBJ2-3, the V gene TRBV7-9, with unresolved D. The source material was CD8+ T cells from PBMCs. This clonotype was obtained from a human donor with Susac syndrome. This chain's CDR3 is CASSHGPDTQYF. The CDR3 coding sequence is TGTGCCAGCAGCCACGGACCAGATACGCAGTATTTT.